The source of this TCR beta chain is a study of blood T cell repertoires in COVID-19. Study overall: PBMCs, B-cell-depleted T cells, or T cells provided the cDNA or gDNA that made up the material.

Between the trimmed V and J ends, which lost 0 bases and 0 bases, there was a span of 8 bases. This CDR3 has 15 residues. The germline V gene has CDR1 SGHDT and CDR2 YYEEEE. Under the authors' procedure: Amplification from reference gene primers served as the basis for estimated nucleated cell counts. Assay used: immunoSEQ multiplex PCR; TCRdb lists only in-frame clones, some missing. The V and J calls and clone size are taken from that table; D and trimming were inferred from the DNA. In the table there are almost 350,000 clones, more than 70% of which are singletons. This clonotype originated in a woman between 25 and 40 years old who had been exposed to COVID-19. The chain carries TRBV5-6 and TRBJ2-3, with TRBD2 as a possible D gene (6 bases). Sequencing input: PBMCs or T cells enriched from blood (not recorded which). CDR3 in amino acids: CASSLAAGSTDTQYF. The CDR3 DNA sequence: TGTGCCAGCAGCTTGGCGGCGGGGAGCACAGATACGCAGTATTTT.